This TCR beta chain came from a study of tissue T cells after allogeneic stem cell transplantation. As concerns this clone: Mouse gene names apply. The read terminates 1 residue ahead of where the CDR3 ends, so the germline J gene completes it.

The ends were cut back, 0 bases at V and 1 base at J, with 11 bases in the middle. Germline assignment: CDR1 SGHSN and CDR2 HYEKVE. This CDR3 contains 16 residues. Sequencing used immunoSEQ multiplex PCR; TCRdb keeps in-frame clones, though not all of them. The data contain some 48,000 clones, around 70% of them singletons. Sequenced sample: sorted cells pooled from one or two spleens. This receptor was obtained from a pool of C57BL/6 mice in good health. The chain employs TRBV12-1 and TRBJ2-2; TRBD1 might be the D (7 bases). The CDR3 is CASSLGQGGNTGQLYF. CDR3 DNA (partial): TGTGCCAGCTCTCTCGGGCAGGGGGGAAACACCGGGCAGCTCTAC.